This T cell receptor (beta chain) stems from a study of Ad26.COV2.S vaccination and SARS-CoV-2 variants. As for the study in general: Within the COV1001 Ad26.COV2.S trial arm, the donor was enrolled. Overall study results and limits: Reportedly, spike-specific CD8+ and CD4+ T cell responses achieved substantial breadth once vaccination had taken place. The analyses of TCR breadth and depth may have understated the size of total T cell responses.

In the case of this clone: Its antigen remains unidentified.

Trimming stripped 6 bases from V and 5 bases from J, with 11 bases between. This CDR3 comprises 13 residues. Per the germline V gene, CDR1 is MNHEY and CDR2 is SMNVEV (reference sequence). Treatment reported: around 19 received Ad26.COV2.S at low or high dose, single or two shots; about 5 received placebo; per-sample allocation not given. It was on day 63 after the first vaccine or placebo injection that samples were taken. Its platform was an Ad26 vector, and its expressed antigen was Wuhan-strain SARS-CoV-2 spike. Produced via immunoSEQ multiplex PCR; TCRdb's table is partial and in-frame only. Altogether nearly 400,000 clones are present, around 89% being singletons, with the ten largest covering under 2%.

The specimen was peripheral blood, collected in a trial of Ad26.COV2.S vaccine versus placebo. This clonotype was obtained from a person aged 18-65 years who received the Ad26.COV2.S COVID-19 vaccine or a placebo. V and J are TRBV27 and TRBJ1-5; tentatively, D is TRBD1 (5 bases). The CDR3 DNA reads as TGTGCCAGCAGACTAGGGGTTCATCAGCCCCAGCATTTT. Amino acid sequence: CASRLGVHQPQHF.